Listed here are 22 T cell receptor beta chains from one sample, sequenced in a study of early T cells in non-severe SARS-CoV-2 infection. MiXCR, run by TCRdb on the 5' RACE reads, gives a single entry per CDR3 protein. The data hold approximately 70,000 distinct CDR3 sequences, with approximately 13% observed a single time. Sequenced input: whole blood. These receptors were taken from an adult who was a healthcare worker with PCR-confirmed SARS-CoV-2 infection or an uninfected control (not recorded which).

Ten or more counts support this clonotype. This chain links TRBV9 with TRBJ1-3; D is ambiguous. The CDR3 consists of 14 residues. Germline V gives CDR1 SGDLS, CDR2 YYNGEE. V dropped 0 bases and J dropped 1 base, with 5 bases sitting between them. CDR3 sequence reads: CASSVAPSGNTIYF. CDR3 nucleotides: TGTGCCAGCAGCGTAGCTCCGTCTGGAAACACCATATATTTT. The full variable domain, with the rest looked up from reference TRBV9 and TRBJ1-3, is DSGVTQTPKHLITATGQRVTLRCSPRSGDLSVYWYQQSLDQGLQFLIQYYNGEERAKGNILERFSAQQFPDLHSELNLSSLELGDSALYFCASSVAPSGNTIYFGEGSWLTVV.

V is TRBV7-2 and J is TRBJ2-1; tentatively, D is TRBD1 (5 bases). The CDR3 has 13 residues. CDR1 and CDR2 from the germline V gene are SGHTA and FQGNSA. Trimming took 4 bases from V and 14 from J, leaving 18 bases between them. CDR3 amino acids: CASSSLQGRIKFF. CDR3 coding DNA: TGTGCCAGCAGCTCGCTGCAGGGTCGGATTAAGTTCTTC.

The rearrangement uses TRBV6-2 or TRBV6-3 and TRBJ1-2; 10 bases line up with TRBD1. The CDR3 is 13 amino acids. V lost 8 bases to trimming and J lost 4 bases; unmatched junction nucleotides: 4. The germline V gene encodes CDR1 MNHEY and CDR2 SVGEGT. The CDR3 region has the DNA TGTGCCAGCCGGGACAGGGGTGGCTATGGCTACACCTTC. Translated: CASRDRGGYGYTF.

The CDR3, as DNA: TGTGCCAGCAGCCCGCTACCCAGGGATACCTACGAGCAGTACTTC. Translation gives CASSPLPRDTYEQYF. This chain links TRBV3-1 with TRBJ2-7; a possible D gene is TRBD1 (5 bases). V lost 4 bases, J lost 2 bases, and 15 bases lay in between. Germline assignment: CDR1 LGHDT and CDR2 YNNKEL (reference sequence). The CDR3 spans 15 residues.

This clonotype appeared many times. The CDR3 nucleotides read TGTGCCAGCAGTCCCCACGACGGGACAGATACGCAGTATTTT. Its protein is CASSPHDGTDTQYF. The V and J genes are TRBV6-6 and TRBJ2-3; D is unclear. Trimming stripped 5 bases from V and 3 bases from J, with 12 bases between. Germline-derived CDR1 and CDR2 are MNHNY and SVGAGI (reference sequence). The CDR3 is made up of 14 amino acids.

The V call is TRBV5-1, the J call TRBJ2-7, with 7 positions matching TRBD1. With 2 bases clipped from V and 4 bases from J, the junction kept 6 bases outside the gene matches. Germline values: CDR1 SGHRS, CDR2 YFSETQ. The CDR3 is made up of 14 amino acids. The DNA of the CDR3 is TGCGCCAGCAGCTTCCAGGGGGTCGAGTACGAGCAGTACTTC. This sequence encodes CASSFQGVEYEQYF. Combining the CDR3 with reference TRBV5-1 and TRBJ2-7 gives the whole variable domain KAGVTQTPRYLIKTRGQQVTLSCSPISGHRSVSWYQQTPGQGLQFLFEYFSETQRNKGNFPGRFSGRQFSNSRSEMNVSTLELGDSALYLCASSFQGVEYEQYFGPGTRLTVT.

The genes are TRBV9 and TRBJ2-1; a weak D match, TRBD2 (5 bases). The germline gives CDR1 SGDLS, CDR2 YYNGEE. Trimming shortened V by 0 bases and J by 0 bases, and 10 bases separated the two germline ends. CDR3 length equals 16 residues. The CDR3 sequence is CASSVEWRSSYNEQFF. The CDR3 DNA is TGTGCCAGCAGCGTAGAGTGGAGGAGCTCCTACAATGAGCAGTTCTTC.

This clonotype has only a few counts. This chain uses TRBV6-6 with TRBJ1-2; TRBD1 matches 7 bases. The CDR3 runs 14 residues. From germline, CDR1 is MNHNY and CDR2 SVGAGI (reference sequence). V lost 5 bases to trimming and J lost 4 bases; unmatched junction nucleotides: 7. The CDR3 DNA sequence: TGTGCCAGCAGTGCAACAGGGGCTGGCTATGGCTACACCTTC. Translated, it gives CASSATGAGYGYTF.

At least ten counts were recorded for this clonotype. The V call is TRBV10-3, the J call TRBJ2-5, with 12 nucleotides matching TRBD2. Germline CDR1 ENHRY, CDR2 SYGVKD. The CDR3 consists of 15 residues. V was pared by 7 bases and J by 5 bases, with 8 bases of the junction left unmatched. The CDR3 is CAITTSGRSTETQYF. CDR3 nucleotides: TGTGCCATCACTACTAGCGGGAGGAGTACCGAGACCCAGTACTTC.

Ten or more counts support this clonotype. V usage is TRBV6-5 and J usage is TRBJ2-7; D is unclear. Germline V CDR1 and CDR2: MNHEY, SVGAGI. V shed 0 bases and J shed 2 bases, with 5 bases lying between them. CDR3 size: 13 residues. The CDR3 DNA reads TGTGCCAGCAGTTACTCAGGGACCTACGAGCAGTACTTC. It encodes CASSYSGTYEQYF.

This clonotype has a count of ten or more. The chain carries TRBV7-3 and TRBJ1-3; D gene ambiguous. Trimming stripped 5 bases from V and 3 bases from J, with 8 bases between. The germline V gene encodes CDR1 SGHTA and CDR2 FQGTGA. The CDR3 length is 13 residues. The chain's CDR3 is CASSQDHGNTIYF. CDR3 bases: TGTGCCAGCAGCCAAGACCATGGAAACACCATATATTTT.

In this sample, this clonotype turned up many times. This sequence joins TRBV18 and TRBJ2-1; TRBD1 matches 7 bases. The CDR3 runs to 13 residues. V gave up 3 bases and J gave up 5 bases; unmatched junction bases: 1. Germline values: CDR1 KGHSH, CDR2 LQKENI. CDR3 residues: CASSPGTDNEQFF. The DNA for the CDR3 is TGTGCCAGCTCACCGGGGACAGACAATGAGCAGTTCTTC. The full variable domain, completed using reference TRBV18 and TRBJ2-1, is NAGVMQNPRHLVRRRGQEARLRCSPMKGHSHVYWYRQLPEEGLKFMVYLQKENIIDESGMPKERFSAEFPKEGPSILRIQQVVRGDSAAYFCASSPGTDNEQFFGPGTRLTVL.

The sample holds many counts of this clonotype. The chain joins TRBV5-1 to TRBJ1-1; no firm D call. V dropped 0 bases and J dropped 4 bases, with 10 bases sitting between them. CDR1 and CDR2 from the germline V gene are SGHRS and YFSETQ. This CDR3 has 14 residues. The CDR3 here is CASSLGWVGTEAFF. In DNA form, the CDR3 reads TGCGCCAGCAGCTTGGGATGGGTGGGCACTGAAGCTTTCTTT. The full variable domain, with the rest looked up from reference TRBV5-1 and TRBJ1-1, is KAGVTQTPRYLIKTRGQQVTLSCSPISGHRSVSWYQQTPGQGLQFLFEYFSETQRNKGNFPGRFSGRQFSNSRSEMNVSTLELGDSALYLCASSLGWVGTEAFFGQGTRLTVV.

This clonotype came up many times. The gene calls are TRBV19 and TRBJ2-2, with unresolved D. This CDR3 comprises 12 residues. Germline lookup yields CDR1 LNHDA and CDR2 SQIVND (reference sequence). Trimming shortened V by 6 bases and J by 2 bases, and 4 bases separated the two germline ends. CDR3 coding DNA: TGTGCCAGTAGGGACAACACCGGGGAGCTGTTTTTT. This codes for CASRDNTGELFF.

The chain uses TRBV6-5 and TRBJ2-5; perhaps TRBD1 as D (7 bases). In germline, CDR1 is MNHEY, CDR2 SVGAGI. This CDR3 has 15 residues. Trimming removed 2 bases from V and 1 base from J, with 11 bases in between. In DNA form, the CDR3 reads TGTGCCAGCAGTTACGCAGGGGGAGGCCAAGAGACCCAGTACTTC. It is translated as CASSYAGGGQETQYF.

This clonotype has more than one count but fewer than ten. The chain uses TRBV5-1 and TRBJ2-2; 10 nucleotides match TRBD2. The J segment lost 2 bases and the V segment lost 1 base, leaving 8 bases of the junction unmatched. The V gene's germline CDR1 is SGHRS and CDR2 YFSETQ. This CDR3 is 18 amino acids long. The CDR3 region has the DNA TGCGCCAGCAGCTTGTGGCTAGCGGGAGTTTCTAACACCGGGGAGCTGTTTTTT. This encodes CASSLWLAGVSNTGELFF.

This clonotype occurred many times. The chain has TRBV7-6 and TRBJ2-5; D not certain. This CDR3 has 13 residues. The V end was cut by 2 bases, the J end by 4 bases, with 8 bases between. Germline CDR1 and CDR2: SGHVS and FNYEAQ. The CDR3: CASSLNVGETQYF. The CDR3 coding sequence is TGTGCCAGCAGCTTAAATGTCGGAGAGACCCAGTACTTC.

This clonotype appeared many times. The chain recombines TRBV5-4 with TRBJ1-2, with no clear D. The CDR3 has 15 residues. The germline gives CDR1 SGHNT, CDR2 YYREEE (reference sequence). V gave up 4 bases and J gave up 2 bases, with 15 bases separating them. CDR3 coding DNA: TGTGCCAGCAGCCTGAAAGGTGTTCTGAACTATGGCTACACCTTC. This gives the protein CASSLKGVLNYGYTF. Using reference TRBV5-4 and TRBJ1-2 for the parts outside the CDR3, the full variable domain is ETGVTQSPTHLIKTRGQQVTLRCSSQSGHNTVSWYQQALGQGPQFIFQYYREEENGRGNFPPRFSGLQFPNYSSELNVNALELDDSALYLCASSLKGVLNYGYTFGSGTRLTVV.

This clonotype occurred many times. The rearrangement uses TRBV29-1 and TRBJ2-2; D ambiguous. CDR1 and CDR2 (germline): SQVTM, ANQGSEA. V was shortened by 5 bases and J by 0 bases, with 7 bases between the two germline ends. The CDR3 loop spans 13 amino acids. CDR3 region: CSVKTTNTGELFF. The CDR3 region has the DNA TGCAGCGTTAAAACTACGAACACCGGGGAGCTGTTTTTT.

In its sample, this clonotype was seen many times. V usage is TRBV2 and J usage is TRBJ2-3; maybe TRBD1 (6 bases). The length of the CDR3 is 14 residues. V was clipped by 7 bases and J by 2 bases, with 13 bases between them. CDR1 and CDR2 (germline): SNHLY, FYNNEI. CDR3 bases: TGTGCCAGCACCGACGGACAGTCCACAGATACGCAGTATTTT. Protein product: CASTDGQSTDTQYF.

This clonotype appeared a few times. V is TRBV5-1 and J is TRBJ1-1; TRBD1 aligns across 11 bases. Germline CDR1 SGHRS, CDR2 YFSETQ. This CDR3 has 17 residues. The V segment lost 4 bases and the J segment 0 bases; nucleotides outside the gene matches: 8. The DNA for the CDR3 is TGCGCCAGCAGCATCGGACAGGGGGCTCGGATGAACACTGAAGCTTTCTTT. Translating gives CASSIGQGARMNTEAFF.

This clonotype was seen repeatedly, ten times or more. As DNA, the CDR3 is TGTGCCAGCAGCCAATATGGCAACGGGGAGCTGTTTTTT. Protein product: CASSQYGNGELFF. The chain joins TRBV3-1 to TRBJ2-2; D remains unclear. There are 13 residues in the CDR3. Germline CDR1 and CDR2: LGHDT and YNNKEL (reference sequence). Trimming shortened V by 2 bases and J by 7 bases, and 8 bases separated the two germline ends.